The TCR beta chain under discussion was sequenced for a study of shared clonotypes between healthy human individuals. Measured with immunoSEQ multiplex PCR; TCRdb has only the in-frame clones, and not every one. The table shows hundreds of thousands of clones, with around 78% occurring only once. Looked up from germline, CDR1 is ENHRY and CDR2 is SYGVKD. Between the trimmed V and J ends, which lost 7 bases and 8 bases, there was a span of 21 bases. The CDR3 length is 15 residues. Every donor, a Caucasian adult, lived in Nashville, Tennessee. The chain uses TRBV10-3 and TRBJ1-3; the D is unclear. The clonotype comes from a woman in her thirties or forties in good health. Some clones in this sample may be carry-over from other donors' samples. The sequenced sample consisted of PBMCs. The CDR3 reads CAIMAGNYKADTIYF. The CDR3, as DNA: TGTGCCATCATGGCGGGTAACTATAAAGCGGACACCATATATTTT.